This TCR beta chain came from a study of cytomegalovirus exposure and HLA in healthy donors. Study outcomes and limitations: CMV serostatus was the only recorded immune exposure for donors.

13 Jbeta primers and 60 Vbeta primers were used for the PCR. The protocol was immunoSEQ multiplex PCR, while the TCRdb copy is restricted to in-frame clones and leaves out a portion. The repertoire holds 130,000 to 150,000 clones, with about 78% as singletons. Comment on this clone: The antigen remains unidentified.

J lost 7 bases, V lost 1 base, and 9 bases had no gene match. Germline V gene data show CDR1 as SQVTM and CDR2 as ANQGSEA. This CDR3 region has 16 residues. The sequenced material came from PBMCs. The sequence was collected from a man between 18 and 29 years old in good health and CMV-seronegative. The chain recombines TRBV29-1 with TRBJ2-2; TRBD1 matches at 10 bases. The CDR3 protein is CSVEGRDRGLGGELFF. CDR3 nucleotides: TGCAGCGTTGAAGGAAGAGACAGGGGGCTAGGCGGGGAGCTGTTTTTT.